The 28 T cell receptor beta chains given below trace back to one sample, sequenced in a study of blood T cell repertoires in COVID-19. Here immunoSEQ multiplex PCR was the method, and the copy in TCRdb shows in-frame clones only, minus some. The sample records some 370,000 clones, 89% being singletons. The source material was peripheral blood. All receptors come from a man between 40 and 49 years old with acute or convalescent COVID-19.

V is TRBV11-2 and J is TRBJ2-7; the D gene is possibly TRBD2 (5 bases). The V end was cut by 0 bases, the J end by 12 bases, with 12 bases between. The CDR3 contains 12 residues. The germline V gene has CDR1 SGHAT and CDR2 FQNNGV. CDR3 residues: CASSLEWEIRYF. The CDR3 DNA reads as TGTGCCAGCAGCTTAGAATGGGAGATTCGGTACTTC.

Here the CDR3 reads CASSQTGAGGYTF. In DNA, the CDR3 is TGTGCCAGCAGCCAAACAGGGGCCGGCGGCTACACCTTC. The chain carries TRBV25-1 and TRBJ1-2, with 7 bases lining up with TRBD1. The V and J ends lost 6 bases and 8 bases, in that order; junction bases with no gene match: 9. The germline gives CDR1 MGHDK, CDR2 SYGVNS. This CDR3 is built from 13 residues.

The chain recombines TRBV30 with TRBJ1-6, with 9 bases lining up with TRBD1. V was clipped by 2 bases and J by 8 bases; unmatched bases: 4. This CDR3 comprises 14 residues. Looked up from germline, CDR1 is GTSNPN and CDR2 is SVGIG (reference sequence). The chain's CDR3 is CAWSLRQGDSPLHF. As DNA, the CDR3 is TGTGCCTGGAGTCTCAGACAGGGGGATTCACCCCTCCACTTT.

V usage is TRBV5-4 and J usage is TRBJ2-1; 9 bases match TRBD2. Trimming at V came to 7 bases and at J to 1 base, leaving 9 bases not matched to a gene. The CDR3 spans 16 residues. Per germline, CDR1 SGHNT and CDR2 YYREEE (reference sequence). The CDR3 DNA is TGTGCCAGCGGACTGGGGGCGGGAGGGTCCTACAATGAGCAGTTCTTC. Translating it yields CASGLGAGGSYNEQFF.

The count of this clone is one. The chain is built from TRBV4-2 and TRBJ1-3, with D uncertain. This CDR3 contains 17 residues. Trimming cost V 5 bases and J 0 bases, with 17 bases left between them. Germline V gene sequence: CDR1 LGHNA, CDR2 YNFKEQ. This chain's CDR3 is CASSDIGQFRSGNTIYF. In nucleotides, the CDR3 is TGTGCCAGCAGCGACATAGGCCAGTTTCGCTCTGGAAACACCATATATTTT.

The V and J genes are TRBV2 and TRBJ1-5; tentative D call: TRBD1 (6 bases). The CDR3 covers 15 residues. V was trimmed by 4 bases and J by 0 bases, leaving 10 bases between them. The germline V gene has CDR1 SNHLY and CDR2 FYNNEI. CDR3 region: CASSAGTTSNQPQHF. DNA for the CDR3: TGTGCCAGCAGTGCGGGGACAACTAGCAATCAGCCCCAGCATTTT.

The chain employs TRBV9 and TRBJ1-2, with 8 positions matching TRBD1. The CDR3 has 13 amino acids. With 4 bases clipped from V and 6 bases from J, the junction kept 5 bases outside the gene matches. Germline-derived CDR1 and CDR2 are SGDLS and YYNGEE. CDR3 in DNA: TGTGCCAGCAGCAGGGGGACAGGAGATGGCTACACCTTC. It codes for CASSRGTGDGYTF.

This clone was seen once. This rearrangement joins TRBV5-1 to TRBJ2-2; 9 bases map to TRBD2. J lost 2 bases, V lost 3 bases, and 2 bases had no gene match. CDR1 is SGHRS and CDR2 is YFSETQ in the germline V gene. The CDR3 runs to 15 residues. As DNA, the CDR3 is TGCGCCAGCAGCTCGACTAGCGGAAACACCGGGGAGCTGTTTTTT. Residues: CASSSTSGNTGELFF. The full variable domain, completed using reference TRBV5-1 and TRBJ2-2, is KAGVTQTPRYLIKTRGQQVTLSCSPISGHRSVSWYQQTPGQGLQFLFEYFSETQRNKGNFPGRFSGRQFSNSRSEMNVSTLELGDSALYLCASSSTSGNTGELFFGEGSRLTVL.

The chain couples TRBV19 to TRBJ2-3; 8 bases fit TRBD2. J gave up 0 bases and V 5 bases, and 7 bases lay outside the gene matches. Germline V CDR1 and CDR2: LNHDA, SQIVND (reference sequence). There are 16 residues in the CDR3. In nucleotides, the CDR3 is TGTGCCAGTAGTGAGACTCTAGCGGGTAGCACAGATACGCAGTATTTT. Translation: CASSETLAGSTDTQYF.

The rearrangement joins TRBV1 to TRBJ2-5; the table's D gene call, TRBD2, was not cross checked with the DNA. TRBV1 is a pseudogene. The CDR3 runs 18 residues. The CDR3 DNA sequence: TGCACCAGCAGCCAGGGGGCTCCCGGGACTACAGGACAAGAGACCCAGTACTTC. Translation: CTSSQGAPGTTGQETQYF.

V and J are TRBV7-3 and TRBJ2-1; the D is unclear. V was shortened by 1 base and J by 4 bases, with 8 bases between the two germline ends. CDR1 is SGHTA and CDR2 is FQGTGA in the germline V gene. CDR3 size: 14 residues. The CDR3 here is CASSLIPSYNEQFF. The CDR3 DNA follows: TGTGCCAGCAGCTTAATCCCCAGTTACAATGAGCAGTTCTTC.

The chain uses TRBV3-1 (or the pseudogene TRBV3-2) and TRBJ1-1, with D tentatively TRBD1 (5 bases). Germline loops: CDR1 LGHDT, CDR2 YNNKEL (reference sequence). V was cut by 4 bases and J by 1 base, with 10 bases left in between. This CDR3 has 14 residues. The CDR3 here is CASSLGGGNTEAFF. DNA of the CDR3: TGTGCCAGCAGCCTCGGGGGAGGGAACACTGAAGCTTTCTTT.

The rearrangement uses TRBV5-1 and TRBJ1-2; 11 bases map to TRBD1. This CDR3 is 16 amino acids long. The V gene's germline CDR1 is SGHRS and CDR2 YFSETQ. J lost 6 bases, V lost 4 bases, and 11 bases had no gene match. CDR3 sequence: CASSHLDRGLSDGYTF. As DNA, the CDR3 is TGCGCCAGCAGCCATCTGGACAGGGGGCTAAGCGATGGCTACACCTTC.

The rearrangement joins TRBV29-1 to TRBJ2-1, with TRBD1 as a possible D gene (7 bases). V was cut by 3 bases and J by 5 bases, with 8 bases left in between. The CDR3 has 12 amino acids. Germline CDR1 SQVTM, CDR2 ANQGSEA. CDR3 sequence reads: CSVDRGDNEQFF. The CDR3 region has the DNA TGCAGCGTTGACAGGGGGGACAATGAGCAGTTCTTC.

This clone was seen only a few times. The V call is TRBV18, the J call TRBJ1-4, with D possibly matching TRBD1 (5 bases). The CDR3 has 14 residues. V lost 2 bases, J lost 8 bases, and 12 bases lay in between. The V gene's germline CDR1 is KGHSH and CDR2 LQKENI. CDR3 region: CASSPTGLREKLFF. In DNA form, the CDR3 reads TGTGCCAGCTCACCAACGGGACTTAGGGAAAAACTGTTTTTT.

The V gene is TRBV19, the J gene TRBJ1-2, with D possibly TRBD1 on 6 matching bases. The CDR3 loop spans 16 amino acids. Deletions cut 1 base from V and 5 bases from J, with 17 bases between. CDR1 is LNHDA, CDR2 SQIVND, per germline (reference sequence). The CDR3 sequence: CASSIVLGDNRYGYTF. The CDR3 coding sequence is TGTGCCAGTAGTATAGTATTGGGGGACAACAGGTATGGCTACACCTTC.

The CDR3, as DNA: TGTGCCAGCAGCCAAGAGGATCAGGCCACCGGGGAGCTGTTTTTT. This codes for CASSQEDQATGELFF. This chain connects TRBV4-2 to TRBJ2-2; D not certain. This CDR3 spans 15 amino acids. V was clipped by 0 bases and J by 4 bases, with 9 bases between them. Germline V gene data show CDR1 as LGHNA and CDR2 as YNFKEQ.

The J gene is TRBJ2-6, the V gene TRBV28; 10 bases map to TRBD2. This CDR3 region has 18 residues. Trimming cost V 5 bases and J 0 bases; bases outside gene matches: 7. The V gene's germline CDR1 is MDHEN and CDR2 SYDVKM. CDR3 residues: CASSTSAGGLSGANVLTF. CDR3 DNA: TGTGCCAGCAGTACCTCAGCGGGGGGGCTCTCTGGGGCCAACGTCCTGACTTTC.

V and J are TRBV10-1 and TRBJ2-7; 7 bases map to TRBD1. CDR3 length: 15 amino acids. The trim removed 1 base at V and 7 bases at J, leaving 10 bases unmatched. Germline V gives CDR1 WNHNN, CDR2 SYGVQD (reference sequence). CDR3 DNA: TGCGCCAGCAGTGAGTGGAGGCAGGGGGATGGGGAGCAGTACTTC. Protein: CASSEWRQGDGEQYF.

This rearrangement joins TRBV28 to TRBJ1-2; TRBD1 is a possible D gene (6 bases). The CDR3 extends over 15 amino acids. V was shortened by 7 bases and J by 8 bases, with 23 bases between the two germline ends. Germline V gene data show CDR1 as MDHEN and CDR2 as SYDVKM. The CDR3 region is CASILRLGDMRGYTF. The CDR3 DNA sequence: TGTGCCAGCATCCTAAGGTTGGGGGACATGAGGGGCTACACCTTC.

This clone was counted a single time. V usage is TRBV6-6 and J usage is TRBJ2-2; a weak D match, TRBD2 (6 bases). Germline CDR1 is MNHNY and CDR2 is SVGAGI (reference sequence). CDR3 length: 15 residues. V lost 4 bases to trimming and J lost 3 bases, with 12 bases between them. The CDR3 loop reads CASSSEGLDTGELFF. CDR3 sequence (DNA): TGTGCCAGCAGTTCGGAGGGGTTGGACACCGGGGAGCTGTTTTTT.

V is TRBV19 and J is TRBJ1-4; D is ambiguous. From germline, CDR1 is LNHDA and CDR2 SQIVND (reference sequence). The germline V and J ends were trimmed by 2 bases and 2 bases, with 9 bases remaining between them. The CDR3 extends over 15 amino acids. In DNA, the CDR3 is TGTGCCAGTAGTATACCGGCCGGGACTAATGAAAAACTGTTTTTT. Translating it yields CASSIPAGTNEKLFF.

The chain is built from TRBV3-1 (or the pseudogene TRBV3-2) and TRBJ1-6; D gene ambiguous. CDR3 size: 15 residues. V lost 1 base to trimming and J lost 4 bases, with 8 bases between them. CDR1 and CDR2 (germline): LGHDT, YNNKEL (reference sequence). DNA for the CDR3: TGTGCCAGCAGCCAAGTTGGCAGGTATAATTCACCCCTCCACTTT. Protein sequence: CASSQVGRYNSPLHF.

The chain links TRBV11-2 to TRBJ2-3; 8 nucleotides line up with TRBD2. V trimming: 1 base; J trimming: 1 base; junction bases outside the gene matches: 4. The CDR3 extends over 16 amino acids. The germline gives CDR1 SGHAT, CDR2 FQNNGV. The CDR3 sequence: CASSLVETSGTDTQYF. The DNA of the CDR3 is TGTGCCAGCAGCTTAGTGGAGACTAGCGGCACAGATACGCAGTATTTT.

The chain joins TRBV25-1 to TRBJ2-7; tentatively, D is TRBD1 (6 bases). Deletions cut 3 bases from V and 6 bases from J, with 12 bases between. CDR3 length equals 13 residues. Germline V gives CDR1 MGHDK, CDR2 SYGVNS. CDR3 bases: TGTGCCAGCAGTGAGACAGGCCGGGGCGAGCAGTACTTC. Translating it yields CASSETGRGEQYF.

This sequence joins TRBV7-3 and TRBJ1-1; 10 nucleotides match TRBD1. Trimming removed 1 base from V and 6 bases from J; junction bases left unmatched: 5. CDR3 length: 15 amino acids. Germline V gives CDR1 SGHTA, CDR2 FQGTGA. This chain's CDR3 is CASSLRGTGAPEAFF. The CDR3 region has the DNA TGTGCCAGCAGCTTAAGAGGGACAGGGGCCCCTGAAGCTTTCTTT. The entire variable domain, with the rest obtained from reference TRBV7-3 and TRBJ1-1, is as follows: GAGVSQTPSNKVTEKGKYVELRCDPISGHTALYWYRQSLGQGPEFLIYFQGTGAADDSGLPNDRFFAVRPEGSVSTLKIQRTERGDSAVYLCASSLRGTGAPEAFFGQGTRLTVV.

This sequence joins TRBV15 and TRBJ2-5; D perhaps matches TRBD2 (5 bases). This CDR3 region has 13 residues. Trimming pared 8 bases from V and 4 bases from J, leaving 14 bases between. Germline lookup yields CDR1 LNHNV and CDR2 YYDKDF (reference sequence). CDR3 in amino acids: CATRRGAGETQYF. CDR3 nucleotides: TGTGCCACCCGTCGGGGTGCGGGAGAGACCCAGTACTTC. Variable domain in full (rest from reference TRBV15 and TRBJ2-5): DAMVIQNPRYQVTQFGKPVTLSCSQTLNHNVMYWYQQKSSQAPKLLFHYYDKDFNNEADTPDNFQSRRPNTSFCFLDIRSPGLGDTAMYLCATRRGAGETQYFGPGTRLLVL.

The chain carries TRBV27 and TRBJ2-1, with 12 bases matching TRBD2. Unmatched junction bases numbered 13, after V lost 7 bases and J lost 9 bases. The CDR3 is made up of 16 amino acids. The germline V gene has CDR1 MNHEY and CDR2 SMNVEV (reference sequence). The CDR3 bases are TGTGCCAGCAAGACCCCGGGACTAGCGGGTCCCCTTGAGCAGTTCTTC. Translated, it gives CASKTPGLAGPLEQFF.